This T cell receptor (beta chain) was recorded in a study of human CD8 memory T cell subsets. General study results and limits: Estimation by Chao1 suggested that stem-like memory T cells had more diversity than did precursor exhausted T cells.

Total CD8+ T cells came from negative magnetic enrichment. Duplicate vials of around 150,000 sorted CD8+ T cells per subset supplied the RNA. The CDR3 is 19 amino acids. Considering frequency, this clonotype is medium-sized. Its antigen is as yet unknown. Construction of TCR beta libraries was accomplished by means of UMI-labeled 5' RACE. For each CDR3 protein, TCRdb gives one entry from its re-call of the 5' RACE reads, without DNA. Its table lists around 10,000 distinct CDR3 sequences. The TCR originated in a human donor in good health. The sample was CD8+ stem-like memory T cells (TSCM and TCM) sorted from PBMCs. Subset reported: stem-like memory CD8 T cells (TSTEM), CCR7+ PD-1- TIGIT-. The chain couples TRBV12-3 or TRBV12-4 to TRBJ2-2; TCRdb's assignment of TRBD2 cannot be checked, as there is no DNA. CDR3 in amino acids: CASSLGSAAGASRAGELFF.